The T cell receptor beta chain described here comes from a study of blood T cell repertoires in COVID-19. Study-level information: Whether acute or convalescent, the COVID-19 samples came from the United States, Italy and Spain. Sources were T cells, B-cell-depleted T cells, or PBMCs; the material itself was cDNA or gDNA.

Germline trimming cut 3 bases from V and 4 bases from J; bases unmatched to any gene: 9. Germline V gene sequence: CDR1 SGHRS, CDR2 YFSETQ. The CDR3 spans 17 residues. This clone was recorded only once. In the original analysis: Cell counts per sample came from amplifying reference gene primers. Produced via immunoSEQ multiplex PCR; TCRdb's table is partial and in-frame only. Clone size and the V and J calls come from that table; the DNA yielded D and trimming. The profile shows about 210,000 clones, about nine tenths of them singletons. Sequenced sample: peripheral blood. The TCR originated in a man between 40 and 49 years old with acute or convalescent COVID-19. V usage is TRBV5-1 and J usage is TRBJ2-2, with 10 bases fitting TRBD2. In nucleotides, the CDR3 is TGCGCCAGCAGCTGGCCCTTAGCGGGAGGTGTCACCGGGGAGCTGTTTTTT. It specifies CASSWPLAGGVTGELFF.